The following is a T cell receptor (beta chain) sequence with its context. As yet, its antigen is unknown. TCRdb's copy holds only in-frame clones and misses some; the assay was immunoSEQ multiplex PCR. The sample yields 170,000 or so clones, around nine tenths seen once. Germline CDR1 MDHEN, CDR2 SYDVKM. The CDR3 has 13 residues. V was trimmed by 6 bases and J by 3 bases, leaving 9 bases between them. This sample is drawn from a study of T cell responses to AZD1222 COVID-19 vaccine. Study-wide points: Repertoire samples came only from after the peak T cell response. Vaccine-associated CD4 TCRs spanned spike, dominant at 160-218 and 743-854. Most donors were white British, females outnumbered males, and clonal diversity was possibly underestimated. Only 5 to 7 AZD1222 recipients tested seropositive at baseline.

Here the sequenced sample was peripheral blood, taken on day 0 of AZD1222 vaccination. This chain links TRBV28 with TRBJ1-5; D is uncertain. This sequence originates from an adult in good health. The CDR3 here is CASRTETNQPQHF. DNA of the CDR3: TGTGCCAGCAGAACTGAGACCAATCAGCCCCAGCATTTT.